The following is a TCR beta chain sequence with its context. The antigen is unknown. The same CDR3 arises from other DNA sequences in this sample as well. The data were obtained in a study of shared clonotypes between healthy human individuals. Nashville, Tennessee was home to all donors, each a Caucasian adult. Clones were sequenced by immunoSEQ multiplex PCR, and TCRdb holds only the in-frame ones, with some missing. The data show roughly 760,000 clones, around two thirds seen once. Study findings and constraints: An effect of sequencing depth on clonotype sharing among donors was expected.

This clonotype was obtained from a young woman in good health. Material for sequencing was memory CD4+ T cells sorted from blood. Specified subset: CD45RA-negative fraction.

Here the CDR3 reads CASSLPRGETQYF. CDR3 sequence (DNA): TGTGCCAGTAGCCTCCCCAGGGGGGAGACCCAGTACTTC. J is TRBJ2-5 and V is TRBV19; 7 bases match TRBD1. The length of the CDR3 is 13 residues. V gave up 6 bases and J gave up 5 bases; unmatched junction bases: 6. Germline assignment: CDR1 LNHDA and CDR2 SQIVND (reference sequence).